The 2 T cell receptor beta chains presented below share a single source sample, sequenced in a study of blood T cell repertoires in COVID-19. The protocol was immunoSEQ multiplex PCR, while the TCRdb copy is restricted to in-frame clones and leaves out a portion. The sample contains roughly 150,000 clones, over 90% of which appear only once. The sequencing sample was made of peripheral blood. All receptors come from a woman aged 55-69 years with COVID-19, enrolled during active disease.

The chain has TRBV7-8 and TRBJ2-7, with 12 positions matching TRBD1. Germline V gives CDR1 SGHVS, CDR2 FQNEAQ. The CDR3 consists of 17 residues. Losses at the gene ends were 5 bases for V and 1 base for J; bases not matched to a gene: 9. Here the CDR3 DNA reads TGTGCCAGCAGCCTAAGGGCGGGACAGGGGGCTTCCTACGAGCAGTACTTC. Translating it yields CASSLRAGQGASYEQYF.

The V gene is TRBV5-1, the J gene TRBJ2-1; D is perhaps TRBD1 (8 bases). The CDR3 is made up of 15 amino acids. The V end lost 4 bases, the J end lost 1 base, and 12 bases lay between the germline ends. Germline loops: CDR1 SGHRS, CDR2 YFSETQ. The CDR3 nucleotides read TGCGCCAGCAGCCAACAGGGGGGGTCCTACAATGAGCAGTTCTTC. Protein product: CASSQQGGSYNEQFF.